This note documents a single T cell receptor (beta chain) sequence. The antigen remains unidentified. The conserved final phenylalanine or tryptophan is absent from the CDR3, which likely points to a read error. The DNA is left out, because the CDR3 cannot be placed on it with certainty; the CDR3 is given as TCRdb lists it. This sample is part of a study of T cells in Graves' hyperthyroidism and ophthalmopathy. Study-wide points: In blood, most of the thyroid clonotypes expanded above 0.001 were also present.

Diagnoses were made from clinical symptoms, serum measures (thyroxine and TRAb), thyroid ultrasound and orbital computed tomography. The PBMCs had their origin in 10 ml of fresh peripheral blood. Including both end residues, the CDR3 is 11 amino acids long. The germline CDR1 and CDR2 sequences are MRHNA and SNTAGT. From RNA transcripts, TCR beta CDR3 regions were amplified. RT-PCR in the first round (using the HTBI primer set) targeted the TCR CDR3. TCRdb re-analysed the multiplex PCR reads in MiXCR, keeping a single row per CDR3 protein. Of 45,000 to 60,000 distinct CDR3 sequences in the sample, about 49% are singletons; the top ten hold 9.5% to 15%.

The receptor was isolated from a woman younger than 45 with Graves' ophthalmopathy. This rearrangement joins TRBV6-4 to TRBJ2-7; TRBD2, as called in the table, went unchecked against the DNA. The sequenced sample was blood. The CDR3 loop reads CASRAVPGLAG.